The 12 T cell receptor beta chains below come from one sample, sequenced in a study of molecular identifiers for immune sequencing clone quantification. TCRdb fed the PCR reads into MiXCR, producing one record per CDR3 protein. In the table there are over 600,000 distinct CDR3 sequences, just under 20% of which are singletons. The sample consisted of naive CD8+ T cells from blood, with Jurkat cell RNA spiked in. This sample's subset: FACS-sorted CD8+CD4-CCR7+CD45RA+ naive T cells. These receptors all come from a human donor in good health. Some libraries in this study had Jurkat cell RNA spiked in.

In its sample, this clonotype was seen many times. This chain connects TRBV18 to TRBJ1-1, with 7 bases fitting TRBD1. The CDR3 runs 12 residues. Germline lookup yields CDR1 KGHSH and CDR2 LQKENI. V dropped 6 bases and J dropped 5; count of bases not matched to a gene: 3. The CDR3 bases are TGTGCCAGCTCGACAGGGCAGACTGAAGCTTTCTTT. Amino acids: CASSTGQTEAFF.

This clonotype appeared many times. This chain links TRBV20-1 with TRBJ1-5; unclear D gene. Germline V lookup: CDR1 DFQATT, CDR2 SNEGSKA (reference sequence). V was clipped by 5 bases and J by 0 bases, with 20 bases between them. This CDR3 contains 17 residues. CDR3 coding DNA: TGCAGTGCTGAGAGGGCAGTCCCGTGGAATAGCAATCAGCCCCAGCATTTT. Translated, it gives CSAERAVPWNSNQPQHF.

Comments on this clonotype: An end of the junction does not agree with germline; a read error may underlie this. The V gene is TRBV7-2, the J gene TRBJ2-2; possibly TRBD2 for D (5 bases). Germline V gene sequence: CDR1 SGHTA, CDR2 FQGNSA. The CDR3 has 12 residues. The CDR3 region is CASSLGAGEPFF. As DNA, the CDR3 is TGTGCCAGCAGCTTAGGAGCCGGGGAGCCGTTTTTT.

This clonotype came up a few times. V gene TRBV5-4 combines with J gene TRBJ1-4, with D possibly TRBD1 on 6 matching bases. The CDR3 is 16 amino acids. The germline V and J ends were trimmed by 4 bases and 6 bases, with 19 bases remaining between them. Germline CDR1 reads SGHNT; CDR2 reads YYREEE (reference sequence). This chain's CDR3 is CASSLKGGGGDEKLFF. The CDR3 DNA reads as TGTGCCAGCAGCCTCAAAGGAGGGGGTGGAGATGAAAAACTGTTTTTT.

In regard to this clonotype: This may be a read error: a much more frequent sequence differs by one nucleotide. No conserved phenylalanine or tryptophan ends this CDR3, so it is likely a read error. This chain's CDR3 is CASSLSRTEAFC. For the CDR3, the DNA is TGTGCCAGCAGTTTATCGCGGACTGAAGCTTTCTGT. The chain recombines TRBV12-3 or TRBV12-4 with TRBJ1-1; D uncertain. This CDR3 spans 12 amino acids. The V gene lost 2 bases and the J gene lost 5 bases, with 6 bases spanning the gap.

In its sample, this clonotype was seen many times. The chain carries TRBV28 and TRBJ1-5; the match to TRBD1 covers 10 bases. Germline V gene sequence: CDR1 MDHEN, CDR2 SYDVKM. The CDR3 is made up of 15 amino acids. Trimming cost V 3 bases and J 5 bases; bases outside gene matches: 4. The CDR3: CASSLTGGTDQPQHF. For the CDR3, the DNA is TGTGCCAGCAGTTTGACAGGGGGCACGGATCAGCCCCAGCATTTT.

To note about this clonotype: The germline gene is not matched at one end of the junction; a read error may be the cause. The chain is built from TRBV19 and TRBJ2-2; D could derive from TRBD1 or TRBD2 (5 bases each). This CDR3 is built from 15 residues. Germline values: CDR1 LNHDA, CDR2 SQIVND (reference sequence). The DNA for the CDR3 is TGTGCCAGTAGTAACCGACAGTTTTTTACCGGGGAGCTGCTTTTT. It translates to CASSNRQFFTGELLF.

V usage is TRBV7-2 and J usage is TRBJ2-5, with TRBD1 matching over 8 bases. V lost 1 base to trimming and J lost 5 bases; unmatched junction nucleotides: 12. The CDR3 has 17 amino acids. Looked up from germline, CDR1 is SGHTA and CDR2 is FQGNSA. CDR3: CASSLEGIWTGMETQYF. CDR3 in DNA: TGTGCCAGCAGCTTAGAAGGTATCTGGACAGGGATGGAGACCCAGTACTTC.

This clonotype has at least ten counts. The chain carries TRBV11-2 and TRBJ2-5; TRBD2 matches at 8 bases. The germline V gene encodes CDR1 SGHAT and CDR2 FQNNGV. J was trimmed by 2 bases and V by 2 bases; bases with no gene match: 7. This CDR3 contains 16 residues. The CDR3 here is CASSLRFSGEQETQYF. The CDR3 region has the DNA TGTGCCAGCAGCTTAAGGTTTAGCGGGGAACAAGAGACCCAGTACTTC. The full variable domain, with the rest looked up from reference TRBV11-2 and TRBJ2-5, is EAGVAQSPRYKIIEKRQSVAFWCNPISGHATLYWYQQILGQGPKLLIQFQNNGVVDDSQLPKDRFSAERLKGVDSTLKIQPAKLEDSAVYLCASSLRFSGEQETQYFGPGTRLLVL.

This clonotype was seen repeatedly, ten times or more. This chain connects TRBV6-2 or TRBV6-3 to TRBJ2-1, with 12 bases that match TRBD2. With V trimmed by 4 bases and J by 8 bases, 3 bases remained unmatched. Germline assignment: CDR1 MNHEY and CDR2 SVGEGT. This CDR3 comprises 14 residues. The CDR3 sequence is CASSLGLAGYEQFF. The CDR3 DNA reads as TGTGCCAGCAGTTTAGGACTAGCGGGGTATGAGCAGTTCTTC.

For this clonotype: Possible read error: a much larger clone is one base away. J is TRBJ2-3 and V is TRBV4-3; unclear D gene. The DNA end lines up better with TRBJ1-5; the J call may be wrong. The CDR3 length is 15 residues. Germline V lookup: CDR1 LGHNA, CDR2 YSLEER. CDR3 nucleotides: TGCGCCAGCAGCCAAGACTCCTCTAACAGATTTACGCAGCATTTT. The encoded protein is CASSQDSSNRFTQHF.

This clonotype was recorded a few times. V usage is TRBV7-8 and J usage is TRBJ1-5, with 7 bases identical to TRBD1. Germline CDR1 SGHVS, CDR2 FQNEAQ. V gave up 2 bases and J gave up 2 bases; unmatched junction bases: 27. The CDR3 spans 23 residues. The CDR3, as DNA: TGTGCCAGCAGCTTATGGTGGGGGGGGGTCGGGACAGAGTATTCTAGCGGCAATCAGCCCCAGCATTTT. It yields the protein CASSLWWGGVGTEYSSGNQPQHF.